This TCR beta chain was recovered during a study of cytomegalovirus exposure and HLA in healthy donors. The wider study: The roughly 670 first-cohort repertoires and the 95 to 150 validation repertoires shared the same platform, a later analysis reported.

Using immunoSEQ multiplex PCR, the repertoire was profiled, and TCRdb retains in-frame clones only, with some absent. The table records some 120,000 clones, about 90% of them present only once. It was the roughly 120-subject validation cohort, separate from the approximately 620-subject first cohort, to which the donors belonged. General study results and limits: Within the 130 or so validation repertoires, first-cohort TCR clusters tended to co-occur, according to a later analysis. The classifier, whose performance was assessed in both the original and validation cohorts, reportedly diagnosed cytomegalovirus status with high specificity and sensitivity.

A remark on this clone: Antigen: not known.

Sequencing input: PBMCs. The TCR originated in a woman between 18 and 30 years old in good health and CMV-seronegative.

The CDR3 sequence is CAISANGGQGADTGELFF. In DNA form, the CDR3 reads TGTGCCATCAGCGCCAATGGGGGACAGGGGGCAGACACCGGGGAGCTGTTTTTT. The chain employs TRBV10-3 and TRBJ2-2; 12 nucleotides agree with TRBD1. V lost 6 bases and J lost 3; bases outside the gene matches: 11. The CDR3 extends over 18 amino acids. Per the germline V gene, CDR1 is ENHRY and CDR2 is SYGVKD.